A selection of T cell receptor beta chains follows, all from one sample in a study of technical replicates of blood from a few donors. Sequencing used immunoSEQ multiplex PCR; TCRdb keeps in-frame clones, though not all of them. This sample has 50,000 to 70,000 clones, with around nine tenths found just once. The sequenced material came from PBMCs. The origin of the receptors is a human donor in good health. Some clones in this sample may be carry-over from other donors' samples. CDR3s include the opening cysteine and the closing phenylalanine or tryptophan. A D gene is named only where the DNA matches it firmly. Size values are once, few and many counts, or a class for expanded clones, and some rows have none.

TGTGCCAGCTCACCCCCGACAGGGACGACCTACGAGCAGTACTTC	CASSPPTGTTYEQYF	TRBD1	.	TRBV18	TRBJ2-7
TGTGCCTGGAGTTCAGGGGGGCCTGAAGCTTTCTTT	CAWSSGGPEAFF	TRBD1	.	TRBV30	TRBJ1-1
TGTGCCAGCAGCGACCGTTTTAGGGGAGGGACTGAAGCTTTCTTT	CASSDRFRGGTEAFF	.	few	TRBV2	TRBJ1-1
TGTGCCAGCAGCCCCCCCCACAGGGGCGCTGAAGCTTTCTTT	CASSPPHRGAEAFF	TRBD1	.	TRBV28	TRBJ1-1
TGTGCCAGCAGCCAGACAGGGTCTAAAGGCTACACCTTC	CASSQTGSKGYTF	TRBD1	.	TRBV27	TRBJ1-2
TGTGCCAGCAGCCATAGGGCAGGCGAGGGAGGCGAGCAGTACTTC	CASSHRAGEGGEQYF	.	once	TRBV6-5	TRBJ2-7
TGTGCCAGCAGGTTGGAGGGCGGCGTCAAAAACATTCAGTACTTC	CASRLEGGVKNIQYF	.	once	TRBV7-2	TRBJ2-4
TGTGCCAGCAGGATGACAGGGGCGGGGGAGACCCAGTACTTC	CASRMTGAGETQYF	TRBD1	.	TRBV2	TRBJ2-5
TGCGCCAGCAGCCTAAGAGGGACTAGCGAAACAGATACGCAGTATTTT	CASSLRGTSETDTQYF	TRBD2	.	TRBV4-1	TRBJ2-3
TGTGCCAGCAGTACCCGGGGTAGCGGGATTTCTGATACGCAGTATTTT	CASSTRGSGISDTQYF	TRBD2	.	TRBV2	TRBJ2-3
TGTGCCAGCAGCGTAGGAGGGAGGGCCCACGAGCAGTACTTC	CASSVGGRAHEQYF	TRBD2	.	TRBV9	TRBJ2-7
TGTGCCAGCAGCCAAACGGGGGTTACTGAAGCTTTCTTT	CASSQTGVTEAFF	.	.	TRBV5-8	TRBJ1-1
TGTGCCAGCAGTGGCCGCAGGGGGCAAGAGACCCAGTACTTC	CASSGRRGQETQYF	TRBD1	.	TRBV2	TRBJ2-5
TGTGCCAGCAGCCTCCATGGCGGGGGGCTTAACTATGGCTACACCTTC	CASSLHGGGLNYGYTF	.	few	TRBV5-5	TRBJ1-2
TGTGCCAGCAGCCAGGGACAATACAATGAGCAGTTCTTC	CASSQGQYNEQFF	.	few	TRBV4-2	TRBJ2-1
TGCAGCGTCTGGATAGCGGGAGCGATCCCTAGCACAGATACGCAGTATTTT	CSVWIAGAIPSTDTQYF	TRBD2	.	TRBV29-1	TRBJ2-3
TGTGCAAGTCGCCCTGCTTGGCGGTTCTTCTACGAGCAGTACTTC	CASRPAWRFFYEQYF	.	.	TRBV12-2	TRBJ2-7
TGCGCCAGCAGCTTGGGACAACAGGGGTGGGAGACCCAGTACTTC	CASSLGQQGWETQYF	TRBD1	.	TRBV5-1	TRBJ2-5
TGTGCCAGCAGCTTACGAGGGGGAGATACGCAGTATTTT	CASSLRGGDTQYF	.	.	TRBV7-2	TRBJ2-3
TGCGCCAGCAGCCAACAGCGGGGGACCTACGAGCAGTACTTC	CASSQQRGTYEQYF	TRBD2	.	TRBV4-3	TRBJ2-7
TGTGCCAGCCGAGGGGACGGGAGTGGGGGTGAGCAGTTCTTC	CASRGDGSGGEQFF	.	.	TRBV2	TRBJ2-1
TGTGCCAGCAGCCCCGGACAGGGACTAGCCAAAAACATTCAGTACTTC	CASSPGQGLAKNIQYF	TRBD1	.	TRBV6-7	TRBJ2-4
TGTGCCAGCAGCTCGAACAGGAGAGAGACCCAGTACTTC	CASSSNRRETQYF	.	.	TRBV13	TRBJ2-5
TGTGCCAGTAGTATCGGGATCTCTGGGACTGAAGCTTTCTTT	CASSIGISGTEAFF	.	.	TRBV19	TRBJ1-1
TGTGCCAGCAGAAGTATGGGACAGGGGATGTACAATGAGCAGTTCTTC	CASRSMGQGMYNEQFF	TRBD1	.	TRBV2	TRBJ2-1
TGTGCCAGCAGCTTCGGCGGCTCCACGGAGACCCAGTACTTC	CASSFGGSTETQYF	.	.	TRBV7-2	TRBJ2-5